Below, 18 T cell receptor beta chains from the same sample are listed, as sequenced in a study of sequential checkpoint blockade in melanoma. This sample's treatment: randomized to nivolumab then ipilimumab (arm A) or the reverse (arm B). This table comes from immunoSEQ multiplex PCR, and its TCRdb copy is limited to in-frame clones, with some not included. In the table there are about 20,000 clones, around four fifths of which are singletons. This specimen consisted of CD8+ T cells sorted from blood (inferred from file names), obtained from a patient given nivolumab and ipilimumab in sequence. These receptors were taken from a human donor with melanoma.

The chain is built from TRBV9 and TRBJ2-1; 7 nucleotides match TRBD2. Germline lookup yields CDR1 SGDLS and CDR2 YYNGEE. The junction had 11 bases not matched to a gene; V was cut back by 5 bases and J by 3 bases. This CDR3 has 16 amino acids. The CDR3: CASSPERRGSYNEQFF. CDR3 nucleotide sequence: TGTGCCAGCAGTCCGGAGCGGCGGGGGAGCTACAATGAGCAGTTCTTC.

This rearrangement joins TRBV6-5 to TRBJ1-2, with 10 positions matching TRBD1. The V segment lost 3 bases and the J segment 5 bases; nucleotides outside the gene matches: 3. This CDR3 spans 14 amino acids. From germline, CDR1 is MNHEY and CDR2 SVGAGI. CDR3 sequence (DNA): TGTGCCAGCAGTTATGGGGGACAGGGGTATGGCTACACCTTC. Translating gives CASSYGGQGYGYTF.

The J gene is TRBJ2-5, the V gene TRBV7-8; no clear D gene. The J call is doubtful: the DNA matches TRBJ2-7 better. The CDR3 extends over 11 amino acids. Germline values: CDR1 SGHVS, CDR2 FQNEAQ. The CDR3 loop reads CASSLVYEQYF. In nucleotides, the CDR3 is TGTGCCAGCAGCTTAGTCTACGAGCAGTACTTC.

There are a few counts of this clone. The V and J genes are TRBV28 and TRBJ2-7, with a tentative D call TRBD2 (6 bases). V dropped 3 bases and J dropped 4 bases, with 10 bases sitting between them. CDR3 length: 13 amino acids. CDR1 and CDR2 (germline): MDHEN, SYDVKM. The chain's CDR3 is CASSLGGRYEQYF. In DNA, the CDR3 is TGTGCCAGCAGTTTGGGGGGACGTTACGAGCAGTACTTC. The full variable domain, its missing parts supplied by reference TRBV28 and TRBJ2-7, is DVKVTQSSRYLVKRTGEKVFLECVQDMDHENMFWYRQDPGLGLRLIYFSYDVKMKEKGDIPEGYSVSREKKERFSLILESASTNQTSMYLCASSLGGRYEQYFGPGTRLTVT.

This chain connects TRBV28 to TRBJ2-3; 16 nucleotides line up with TRBD2. V lost 0 bases and J lost 0; bases outside the gene matches: 0. Germline CDR1 is MDHEN and CDR2 is SYDVKM. The CDR3 has 18 residues. The CDR3 bases are TGTGCCAGCAGTTTATGGGGACTAGCGGGGGGGAGCACAGATACGCAGTATTTT. Translation: CASSLWGLAGGSTDTQYF. The entire variable domain, with the rest obtained from reference TRBV28 and TRBJ2-3, is as follows: DVKVTQSSRYLVKRTGEKVFLECVQDMDHENMFWYRQDPGLGLRLIYFSYDVKMKEKGDIPEGYSVSREKKERFSLILESASTNQTSMYLCASSLWGLAGGSTDTQYFGPGTRLTVL.

J is TRBJ2-3 and V is TRBV28; 7 positions match TRBD1. The trim removed 3 bases at V and 1 base at J, leaving 1 base unmatched. The CDR3 extends over 14 amino acids. Germline values: CDR1 MDHEN, CDR2 SYDVKM. CDR3 bases: TGTGCCAGCAGTTTGGGACAGCGCACAGATACGCAGTATTTT. Its protein is CASSLGQRTDTQYF.

This chain uses TRBV7-2 with TRBJ2-1, with a possible D match to TRBD2 (5 bases). Trimming stripped 4 bases from V and 0 bases from J, with 13 bases between. CDR1 and CDR2 from the germline V gene are SGHTA and FQGNSA. The CDR3 extends over 16 amino acids. CDR3 loop: CASSSKTGFSYNEQFF. In DNA, the CDR3 is TGTGCCAGCAGCTCCAAGACGGGGTTCTCCTACAATGAGCAGTTCTTC.

This clone has more than one count but fewer than ten. The chain joins TRBV13 to TRBJ2-5; D remains ambiguous. With 2 bases removed from V and 5 bases from J, the gap between germline ends came to 9 bases. CDR1 and CDR2 from the germline V gene are PRHDT and FYEKMQ (reference sequence). The CDR3 consists of 13 residues. As DNA, the CDR3 is TGTGCCAGCAGCTTATGGCCCAATGAGACCCAGTACTTC. This gives the protein CASSLWPNETQYF.

The chain uses TRBV19 and TRBJ2-5; 12 nucleotides agree with TRBD2. With 6 bases clipped from V and 7 bases from J, the junction kept 3 bases outside the gene matches. The germline V gene encodes CDR1 LNHDA and CDR2 SQIVND (reference sequence). The length of the CDR3 is 13 residues. The CDR3 sequence is CASSLAGGRTQYF. In DNA, the CDR3 is TGTGCCAGTAGCCTAGCGGGGGGGCGGACCCAGTACTTC. Together with reference TRBV19 and TRBJ2-5, the CDR3 gives the full variable domain: DGGITQSPKYLFRKEGQNVTLSCEQNLNHDAMYWYRQDPGQGLRLIYYSQIVNDFQKGDIAEGYSVSREKKESFPLTVTSAQKNPTAFYLCASSLAGGRTQYFGPGTRLLVL.

This chain connects TRBV19 to TRBJ2-2; 9 bases are a match to TRBD2. The trim removed 2 bases at V and 4 bases at J, leaving 5 bases unmatched. Per germline, CDR1 LNHDA and CDR2 SQIVND (reference sequence). CDR3 length: 16 amino acids. The CDR3 region is CASSIWSGGPTGELFF. Written as DNA, the CDR3 is TGTGCCAGTAGTATATGGAGCGGGGGGCCCACCGGGGAGCTGTTTTTT.

This clone showed up just a few times. The chain combines TRBV6-6 with TRBJ1-4, with a tentative D call TRBD1 (6 bases). V was clipped by 2 bases and J by 7 bases, with 14 bases between them. The CDR3 loop spans 15 amino acids. CDR1 is MNHNY, CDR2 SVGAGI, per germline (reference sequence). CDR3 sequence: CASSYPTGRSEKLFF. CDR3 in DNA: TGTGCCAGCAGTTACCCGACAGGCCGTAGTGAAAAACTGTTTTTT.

As DNA, the CDR3 is TGCGCCAGCAGCTTGGGACAGTCGACTAGCACAGATACGCAGTATTTT. Protein product: CASSLGQSTSTDTQYF. The chain combines TRBV5-1 with TRBJ2-3, with D maybe TRBD1 (5 bases). The CDR3 is 16 residues long. Germline-derived CDR1 and CDR2 are SGHRS and YFSETQ. Between the trimmed V and J ends, which lost 0 bases and 0 bases, there was a span of 11 bases.

V gene TRBV7-3 combines with J gene TRBJ2-2; a weak D match, TRBD1 (5 bases). Trimming removed 1 base from V and 6 bases from J, with 15 bases in between. This CDR3 is built from 16 residues. Germline CDR1 SGHTA, CDR2 FQGTGA. The CDR3 here is CASSLRGVGPAGELFF. The CDR3 coding sequence is TGTGCCAGCAGCTTAAGGGGTGTGGGGCCAGCCGGGGAGCTGTTTTTT.

This chain connects TRBV4-3 to TRBJ2-1, with 7 bases aligning to TRBD2. Germline values: CDR1 LGHNA, CDR2 YSLEER. CDR3 length: 16 residues. The junction had 5 bases not matched to a gene; V was cut back by 0 bases and J by 3 bases. The CDR3 nucleotides are TGCGCCAGCAGCCAAGATCTGGGGGGGGGCTACAATGAGCAGTTCTTC. Protein sequence: CASSQDLGGGYNEQFF.

The genes are TRBV29-1 and TRBJ2-5, with TRBD2 identical over 9 bases. The V gene end was trimmed by 2 bases and the J gene end by 1 base; junction bases not matched to a gene: 5. This CDR3 region has 15 residues. Germline V gives CDR1 SQVTM, CDR2 ANQGSEA. CDR3 in amino acids: CSVELRGGFQETQYF. CDR3 DNA sequence: TGCAGCGTTGAACTGCGGGGGGGCTTCCAAGAGACCCAGTACTTC.

This clone was recorded once. The chain links TRBV7-9 to TRBJ1-1, with D perhaps matching TRBD1 (5 bases). CDR1 and CDR2 (germline): SEHNR, FQNEAQ (reference sequence). This CDR3 contains 11 residues. Trimming removed 10 bases at V and 1 base at J, with 7 bases between. The CDR3 is CATRANTEAFF. CDR3 DNA: TGTGCCACCAGGGCGAACACTGAAGCTTTCTTT.

The rearrangement links TRBV5-8 to TRBJ1-2, with 9 bases identical to TRBD1. The CDR3 spans 14 residues. Germline V gene data show CDR1 as SGHTS and CDR2 as YDEGEE. V was pared by 5 bases and J by 6 bases, with 8 bases of the junction left unmatched. The DNA of the CDR3 is TGTGCCAGCAGAACAACAGGGGGCTGGAATGGCTACACCTTC. Translated: CASRTTGGWNGYTF.

The chain recombines TRBV7-9 with TRBJ2-7; perhaps TRBD1 as D (6 bases). The CDR3 consists of 15 residues. Germline values: CDR1 SEHNR, CDR2 FQNEAQ (reference sequence). The V end lost 0 bases, the J end lost 2 bases, and 11 bases lay between the germline ends. CDR3 sequence: CASSLAGTSAYEQYF. DNA of the CDR3: TGTGCCAGCAGCTTAGCCGGGACATCGGCCTACGAGCAGTACTTC.